The next 15 T cell receptor beta chains were all read from a single sample in a study of identifying expanded T cells in peripheral blood (dated by TCRdb to between 2018 and 2020). Libraries were prepared through the immunoSEQ multiplex PCR assay. Entries here come from immuneACCESS through TCRdb and include only in-frame sequences with V and J called. Some clones fail to appear in such tables; in the studies checked, an unresolved V gene covers under half of the shortfall, and the cause of the remainder is unknown. For this sample the table gives about 58,000 clones, of which more than 70% were detected only once. In total, the top ten clones hold around 3.5% of the sample. The specimen sequenced was blood. The receptors were gathered from a person between 18 and 75 years old in good health.

The rearrangement uses TRBV19 and TRBJ1-5; 11 bases are a match to TRBD1. The V segment lost 8 bases and the J segment 1 base; nucleotides outside the gene matches: 7. Germline-derived CDR1 and CDR2 are LNHDA and SQIVND (reference sequence). The CDR3 runs to 16 residues. CDR3 DNA sequence: TGTGCCAGTTCCGGGACAGGGGGGGTCAGCAATCAGCCCCAGCATTTT. This sequence encodes CASSGTGGVSNQPQHF.

This sequence joins TRBV19 and TRBJ2-3, with 12 bases lining up with TRBD1. CDR3 length equals 19 residues. After removal of 3 bases from V and 0 bases from J, the junction contained 10 bases not matched to a gene. CDR1 and CDR2 from the germline V gene are LNHDA and SQIVND (reference sequence). CDR3 bases: TGTGCCAGTAGTATGGTGCGTGGGACAGGGGGCAGTAGCACAGATACGCAGTATTTT. It is translated as CASSMVRGTGGSSTDTQYF.

The rearrangement joins TRBV5-4 to TRBJ2-7, with a possible D match to TRBD2 (5 bases). The CDR3 runs 13 residues. Germline V CDR1 and CDR2: SGHNT, YYREEE (reference sequence). The V gene lost 1 base and the J gene lost 3 bases, with 8 bases spanning the gap. The CDR3, as DNA: TGTGCCAGCAGCTTGCCGGGGTACTACGAGCAGTACTTC. It specifies CASSLPGYYEQYF. The variable domain in full, completed from reference TRBV5-4 and TRBJ2-7, reads ETGVTQSPTHLIKTRGQQVTLRCSSQSGHNTVSWYQQALGQGPQFIFQYYREEENGRGNFPPRFSGLQFPNYSSELNVNALELDDSALYLCASSLPGYYEQYFGPGTRLTVT.

The chain has TRBV23-1 and TRBJ2-7, with D perhaps given as TRBD1 or TRBD2 (5 bases each). TRBV23-1 is recorded as an ORF, its role being uncertain. The CDR3 is 16 amino acids. V lost 3 bases to trimming and J lost 6 bases, with 21 bases between them. The CDR3 here is CASSHSAQKGRGEQYF. The DNA for the CDR3 is TGCGCCAGCAGTCACTCCGCCCAGAAGGGACGAGGCGAGCAGTACTTC.

This clone is judged medium-sized. V gene TRBV5-1 combines with J gene TRBJ2-1; 12 nucleotides align to TRBD2. Unmatched junction bases numbered 6, after V lost 4 bases and J lost 4 bases. CDR3 length: 16 amino acids. Germline CDR1 and CDR2: SGHRS and YFSETQ. CDR3 region: CASSTGTSGLYNEQFF. CDR3 DNA sequence: TGCGCCAGCAGCACCGGGACTAGCGGGCTATACAATGAGCAGTTCTTC.

The chain uses TRBV5-6 and TRBJ1-1; D is ambiguous. The CDR3 is 13 residues long. Germline V CDR1 and CDR2: SGHDT, YYEEEE. V was pared by 3 bases and J by 2 bases, with 8 bases between. The CDR3 reads CASSWGVNTEAFF. The CDR3 DNA reads TGTGCCAGCAGCTGGGGAGTTAACACTGAAGCTTTCTTT.

The V and J genes are TRBV2 and TRBJ2-1, with 7 nucleotides matching TRBD2. The CDR3 loop spans 15 amino acids. V lost 3 bases to trimming and J lost 5 bases; unmatched junction nucleotides: 7. Germline lookup yields CDR1 SNHLY and CDR2 FYNNEI. CDR3 protein: CASSDPLATNNEQFF. CDR3 nucleotides: TGTGCCAGCAGTGACCCACTAGCGACGAACAATGAGCAGTTCTTC.

This clone showed up just a few times. This chain connects TRBV7-9 to TRBJ2-7; D is unresolved. The germline CDR1 and CDR2 sequences are SEHNR and FQNEAQ (reference sequence). The CDR3 is made up of 12 amino acids. Trimming cost V 5 bases and J 0 bases, with 5 bases left between them. CDR3 DNA: TGTGCCAGCAGCCTCAGCTCCTACGAGCAGTACTTC. This encodes CASSLSSYEQYF.

The chain employs TRBV10-3 and TRBJ1-4; 9 bases match TRBD1. This CDR3 is 13 amino acids long. Germline trimming cut 10 bases from V and 6 bases from J; bases unmatched to any gene: 6. CDR1 and CDR2 (germline): ENHRY, SYGVKD. The CDR3 region is CASQQGADEKLFF. As DNA, the CDR3 is TGTGCCAGCCAACAGGGGGCTGATGAAAAACTGTTTTTT.

The chain has TRBV5-8 and TRBJ2-6; D remains ambiguous. Germline CDR1 and CDR2: SGHTS and YDEGEE. The V end was cut by 0 bases, the J end by 4 bases, with 8 bases between. There are 15 residues in the CDR3. CDR3 nucleotide sequence: TGTGCCAGCAGCTTGGGGCTAACAGGGGCCAACGTCCTGACTTTC. Its translation is CASSLGLTGANVLTF.

This clone was seen once. The chain uses TRBV6-6 and TRBJ1-2, with TRBD1 identical over 9 bases. Trimming cost V 10 bases and J 6 bases; bases outside gene matches: 6. CDR1 MNHNY and CDR2 SVGAGI come from the germline V gene (reference sequence). The CDR3 sequence is 12 residues long. The chain's CDR3 is CAITTGGDGYTF. CDR3 bases: TGTGCCATCACAACAGGGGGCGATGGCTACACCTTC.

V is TRBV10-3 and J is TRBJ1-2; no reliable D call. V lost 7 bases, J lost 0 bases, and 9 bases lay in between. The germline gives CDR1 ENHRY, CDR2 SYGVKD. The CDR3 is 13 residues long. The CDR3 region has the DNA TGTGCCATCATCCTGCTATCTAACTATGGCTACACCTTC. Translated, it gives CAIILLSNYGYTF.

The genes are TRBV28 and TRBJ1-2; TRBD1 might be the D (5 bases). Germline CDR1 is MDHEN and CDR2 is SYDVKM. CDR3 length equals 14 residues. The V end lost 6 bases, the J end lost 5 bases, and 16 bases lay between the germline ends. The CDR3 here is CASRGTGTSYGYTF. The CDR3 region has the DNA TGTGCCAGCAGGGGGACCGGAACCTCTTATGGCTACACCTTC.

The chain is built from TRBV30 and TRBJ2-5; the match to TRBD2 covers 7 bases. CDR1 is GTSNPN and CDR2 is SVGIG in the germline V gene (reference sequence). The CDR3 consists of 14 residues. The junction had 4 bases not matched to a gene; V was cut back by 2 bases and J by 1 base. This CDR3 reads CAWSRGVIQETQYF. DNA for the CDR3: TGTGCCTGGAGTCGGGGGGTAATCCAAGAGACCCAGTACTTC.

The chain links TRBV27 to TRBJ2-3; D possibly corresponds to TRBD1 (5 bases). The CDR3 spans 15 residues. V dropped 5 bases and J dropped 0 bases, with 12 bases sitting between them. Germline-derived CDR1 and CDR2 are MNHEY and SMNVEV (reference sequence). CDR3 loop: CASSPWGGSTDTQYF. The CDR3 nucleotides read TGTGCCAGCAGTCCATGGGGCGGAAGCACAGATACGCAGTATTTT.